Following are 25 T cell receptor beta chains from one sample sequenced in a study of shared clonotypes between healthy human individuals (TCRdb year 2020). The library came from the immunoSEQ multiplex PCR assay. TCRdb's version of the immuneACCESS table is confined to in-frame rearrangements and falls short of the full clone set. An unresolved V gene accounts for under half of the shortfall where checked; the remainder is of unknown origin. The sample data list about 1.1 million clones, and around three quarters of these were observed just once. Of the sample, about 0.94% is held by the ten largest clones. The sample comprised memory CD4+ T cells from PBMCs. The sample's cell subset or site label, in plain terms: CD45RA-negative fraction. These receptors came from a man between 18 and 29 years old in good health. Some clones in this sample may be carry-over from other donors' samples.

The CDR3 sequence is CASSLIPGSQETQYF. The DNA for the CDR3 is TGTGCCAGCAGCTTAATCCCGGGCTCCCAAGAGACCCAGTACTTC. The gene calls are TRBV7-3 and TRBJ2-5; D is uncertain. Germline V gives CDR1 SGHTA, CDR2 FQGTGA. The CDR3 extends over 15 amino acids. V lost 1 base to trimming and J lost 1 base, with 10 bases between them.

As concerns this clone: A much bigger clone sits one base away, suggesting this may be a read error. In the same sample, other DNA sequences code for this CDR3. Here the CDR3 DNA reads TGTGCCTGGACCGGACAGTATAATTCACCCCTCCACTTT. Translating gives CAWTGQYNSPLHF. The J gene is TRBJ1-6, the V gene TRBV30; D is perhaps TRBD1 (6 bases). There are 13 residues in the CDR3. Germline V gene lookup returns CDR1 GTSNPN and CDR2 SVGIG (reference sequence). V lost 4 bases to trimming and J lost 4 bases, with 8 bases between them.

V gene TRBV27 combines with J gene TRBJ2-7; 12 positions match TRBD2. J was trimmed by 4 bases and V by 7 bases; bases with no gene match: 5. CDR1 and CDR2 (germline): MNHEY, SMNVEV (reference sequence). The CDR3 runs 14 residues. CDR3 nucleotide sequence: TGTGCCAGCACCCGACTAGCGGGAGTGTACGAGCAGTACTTC. The encoded protein is CASTRLAGVYEQYF.

A word on this clone: The identical CDR3 is also encoded by other nucleotide sequences in the sample. The CDR3 sequence is CASSIAAGEQFF. The CDR3 nucleotides read TGTGCCAGTAGTATAGCGGCGGGAGAGCAGTTCTTC. The chain uses TRBV19 and TRBJ2-1; D is perhaps TRBD2 (6 bases). Trimming took 1 base from V and 10 from J, leaving 8 bases between them. The CDR3 loop spans 12 amino acids. Germline assignment: CDR1 LNHDA and CDR2 SQIVND (reference sequence).

The chain is built from TRBV10-3 and TRBJ1-1; the D gene is possibly TRBD1 (5 bases). The V gene lost 1 base and the J gene lost 5 bases, with 11 bases spanning the gap. Germline V lookup: CDR1 ENHRY, CDR2 SYGVKD. The CDR3 totals 14 residues. CDR3 nucleotide sequence: TGTGCCATCAGTGAGTTGGGGGGAGGGACTGAAGCTTTCTTT. It specifies CAISELGGGTEAFF.

The CDR3 DNA reads TGTGCCAGCAGCCGTCCCGGACAGCTAACCTACGAGCAGTACTTC. Its protein is CASSRPGQLTYEQYF. The chain is built from TRBV28 and TRBJ2-7; D may be TRBD1 (6 bases). Per germline, CDR1 MDHEN and CDR2 SYDVKM. The V gene lost 6 bases and the J gene lost 2 bases, with 17 bases spanning the gap. The CDR3 extends over 15 amino acids.

A few counts support this clone. In nucleotides, the CDR3 is TGTGCCAGTAGGTTACAGGGGAACACTGAAGCTTTCTTT. Protein: CASRLQGNTEAFF. The J gene is TRBJ1-1, the V gene TRBV19; weak D call: TRBD1 (6 bases). The CDR3 has 13 amino acids. From germline, CDR1 is LNHDA and CDR2 SQIVND (reference sequence). The ends were cut back, 6 bases at V and 1 base at J, with 9 bases in the middle.

For this clone: Different DNA sequences within this sample yield the same CDR3. This chain joins TRBV9 and TRBJ1-3; D might be TRBD1 (5 bases). CDR3 length: 15 residues. Between the trimmed V and J ends, which lost 7 bases and 0 bases, there was a span of 14 bases. The germline CDR1 and CDR2 sequences are SGDLS and YYNGEE. CDR3 nucleotides: TGTGCCAGCGGGCGAGGGGACCACTCTGGAAACACCATATATTTT. Residues: CASGRGDHSGNTIYF.

This chain uses TRBV28 with TRBJ1-3; D remains ambiguous. Germline V gives CDR1 MDHEN, CDR2 SYDVKM. The CDR3 is 14 amino acids. V lost 8 bases to trimming and J lost 4 bases, with 15 bases between them. In nucleotides, the CDR3 is TGTGCCAGCGGGAATCTCGGGGTCGGAAACACCATATATTTT. Protein: CASGNLGVGNTIYF.

The sample holds one count of this clone. A read error is possible here, since a much larger clone lies one base away. The V gene is TRBV27, the J gene TRBJ2-3; TRBD2 matches at 7 bases. The CDR3 is 13 residues long. CDR1 and CDR2 from the germline V gene are MNHEY and SMNVEV (reference sequence). The junction had 1 base not matched to a gene; V was cut back by 5 bases and J by 2 bases. CDR3 region: CASSRDYTDTQYF. The CDR3 nucleotides are TGTGCCAGCAGTCGGGACTACACAGATACGCAGTATTTT.

The V and J genes are TRBV7-9 and TRBJ2-3; no clear D. This CDR3 is built from 15 residues. The V end lost 2 bases, the J end lost 2 bases, and 11 bases lay between the germline ends. CDR1 SEHNR and CDR2 FQNEAQ come from the germline V gene (reference sequence). The CDR3 loop is CASSLRGRDTDTQYF. For the CDR3, the DNA is TGTGCCAGCAGCTTAAGAGGTCGAGACACAGATACGCAGTATTTT.

This clone has just a few counts. The chain carries TRBV28 and TRBJ1-2; no clear D. Germline CDR1 is MDHEN and CDR2 is SYDVKM. This CDR3 spans 12 amino acids. V was clipped by 5 bases and J by 8 bases, with 12 bases between them. The CDR3: CASSTALGGYTF. The CDR3 region has the DNA TGTGCCAGCAGTACTGCGTTGGGCGGCTACACCTTC.

To note about this clone: Other DNA sequences from this sample encode an identical CDR3 as well. This chain connects TRBV18 to TRBJ2-1, with TRBD1 matching 11 bases. This CDR3 comprises 14 residues. V was pared by 3 bases and J by 7 bases, with 2 bases of the junction left unmatched. The V gene's germline CDR1 is KGHSH and CDR2 LQKENI. The CDR3 bases are TGTGCCAGCTCACCCGGGACAGGGGGTAATGAGCAGTTCTTC. Translation: CASSPGTGGNEQFF.

The chain employs TRBV27 and TRBJ2-3; D ambiguous. V lost 4 bases and J lost 5, with 7 bases in between. CDR3 size: 12 residues. Germline lookup yields CDR1 MNHEY and CDR2 SMNVEV (reference sequence). Here the CDR3 DNA reads TGTGCCAGCAGTTCCTGGGGAGATACGCAGTATTTT. Translating gives CASSSWGDTQYF.

The chain uses TRBV28 and TRBJ2-6; 10 bases match TRBD1. Trimming took 4 bases from V and 2 from J; bases not matched to a gene: 5. The CDR3 totals 17 residues. Germline CDR1 MDHEN, CDR2 SYDVKM. CDR3 amino acids: CASSSGTGAPGANVLTF. The DNA of the CDR3 is TGTGCCAGCAGTTCAGGGACAGGGGCGCCTGGGGCCAACGTCCTGACTTTC.

This sequence joins TRBV5-6 and TRBJ2-5, with 9 bases identical to TRBD2. The germline V gene encodes CDR1 SGHDT and CDR2 YYEEEE. There are 15 residues in the CDR3. The trim removed 4 bases at V and 4 bases at J, leaving 8 bases unmatched. CDR3: CASSPGLAHRETQYF. The CDR3 DNA is TGTGCCAGCAGCCCGGGACTAGCACACCGAGAGACCCAGTACTTC.

V gene TRBV5-1 combines with J gene TRBJ2-5; possibly TRBD2 for D (6 bases). The germline gives CDR1 SGHRS, CDR2 YFSETQ. The CDR3 length is 15 residues. Trimming stripped 2 bases from V and 5 bases from J, with 16 bases between. CDR3 residues: CASSLGGGFGETQYF. CDR3 bases: TGCGCCAGCAGCTTAGGTGGAGGGTTTGGGGAGACCCAGTACTTC.

Concerning this clone: This sequence may be a read error, since a much larger clone differs from it by one base. This likely comes from a read error, as the CDR3 has no conserved phenylalanine or tryptophan at its end. The chain links TRBV30 to TRBJ2-7; 11 positions match TRBD2. Germline CDR1 is GTSNPN and CDR2 is SVGIG (reference sequence). CDR3 length: 16 residues. CDR3 in DNA: TGTGCCTGGAGTCTTTTAGCGGGAGGGCCCTCCAACGAGCAGTACCTC. Its protein product is CAWSLLAGGPSNEQYL.

This rearrangement joins TRBV7-8 to TRBJ2-1, with D unclear. With 1 base removed from V and 4 bases from J, the gap between germline ends came to 8 bases. CDR1 is SGHVS and CDR2 is FQNEAQ in the germline V gene. The CDR3 loop spans 14 amino acids. CDR3 sequence reads: CASSLVLVYNEQFF. The CDR3 bases are TGTGCCAGCAGCTTAGTATTAGTTTACAATGAGCAGTTCTTC.

The chain links TRBV9 to TRBJ2-1, with TRBD2 matching over 9 bases. The V gene's germline CDR1 is SGDLS and CDR2 YYNGEE. This CDR3 is 15 amino acids long. The V gene end was trimmed by 4 bases and the J gene end by 4 bases; junction bases not matched to a gene: 6. The chain's CDR3 is CASSPGLAGYNEQFF. The CDR3 DNA reads TGTGCCAGCAGCCCCGGGCTAGCGGGATACAATGAGCAGTTCTTC. Based on the CDR3 plus reference TRBV9 and TRBJ2-1, the full variable domain is DSGVTQTPKHLITATGQRVTLRCSPRSGDLSVYWYQQSLDQGLQFLIQYYNGEERAKGNILERFSAQQFPDLHSELNLSSLELGDSALYFCASSPGLAGYNEQFFGPGTRLTVL.

The chain carries TRBV6-5 and TRBJ1-1; 7 bases fit TRBD1. The CDR3 consists of 15 residues. Germline CDR1 and CDR2: MNHEY and SVGAGI. The ends lost 6 bases at V and 0 bases at J; junction bases unmatched: 7. The CDR3 bases are TGTGCCAGCAGGCCTCCGGGACAGCTGAACACTGAAGCTTTCTTT. Translating gives CASRPPGQLNTEAFF.

CDR3 sequence: CASSPSRGEAFF. The CDR3 DNA is TGTGCCAGCAGTCCTTCGAGGGGTGAGGCTTTCTTT. V is TRBV9 and J is TRBJ1-1; D is perhaps TRBD1 (5 bases). V lost 5 bases, J lost 11 bases, and 16 bases lay in between. This CDR3 comprises 12 residues. Germline V gene data show CDR1 as SGDLS and CDR2 as YYNGEE.

This clone appeared a few times. J is TRBJ2-7 and V is TRBV9, with D possibly matching TRBD1 (7 bases). Germline values: CDR1 SGDLS, CDR2 YYNGEE. V was shortened by 4 bases and J by 2 bases, with 22 bases between the two germline ends. This CDR3 is 17 amino acids long. CDR3 loop: CASSQKPNRGGTYEQYF. In DNA form, the CDR3 reads TGTGCCAGCAGCCAAAAACCAAACAGGGGAGGCACCTACGAGCAGTACTTC. Filled out from reference TRBV9 and TRBJ2-7, the complete variable domain reads DSGVTQTPKHLITATGQRVTLRCSPRSGDLSVYWYQQSLDQGLQFLIQYYNGEERAKGNILERFSAQQFPDLHSELNLSSLELGDSALYFCASSQKPNRGGTYEQYFGPGTRLTVT.

The chain recombines TRBV5-6 with TRBJ2-7; D uncertain. CDR1 and CDR2 from the germline V gene are SGHDT and YYEEEE. The CDR3 runs 13 residues. V gave up 7 bases and J gave up 4 bases, with 15 bases separating them. CDR3 DNA sequence: TGTGCCAGCGCAGCTTGGTCGGAATACGAGCAGTACTTC. Its protein is CASAAWSEYEQYF.

CDR3 loop: CASSARGQAETQYF. As DNA, the CDR3 is TGTGCCAGCAGCGCCAGGGGTCAGGCAGAGACCCAGTACTTC. The chain is built from TRBV7-8 and TRBJ2-5, with D maybe TRBD1 (6 bases). The CDR3 loop spans 14 amino acids. The germline V gene has CDR1 SGHVS and CDR2 FQNEAQ. Trimming took 5 bases from V and 4 from J, leaving 14 bases between them.